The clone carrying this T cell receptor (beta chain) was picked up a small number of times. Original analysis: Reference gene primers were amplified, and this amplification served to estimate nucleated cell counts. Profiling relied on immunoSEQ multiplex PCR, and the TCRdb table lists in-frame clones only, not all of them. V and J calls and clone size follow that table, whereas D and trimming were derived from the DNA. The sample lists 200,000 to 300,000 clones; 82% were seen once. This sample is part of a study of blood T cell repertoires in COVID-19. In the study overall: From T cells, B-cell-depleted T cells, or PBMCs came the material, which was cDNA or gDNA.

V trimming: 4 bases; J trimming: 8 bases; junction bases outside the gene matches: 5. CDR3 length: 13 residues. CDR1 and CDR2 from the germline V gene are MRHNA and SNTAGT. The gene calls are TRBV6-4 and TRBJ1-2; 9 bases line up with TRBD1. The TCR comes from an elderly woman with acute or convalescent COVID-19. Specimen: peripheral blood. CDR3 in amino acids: CASSVVQGAGYTF. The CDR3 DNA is TGTGCCAGCAGTGTTGTACAGGGGGCGGGCTACACCTTC.